This T cell receptor (beta chain) appears in the sequencing data of a study of early T cells in non-severe SARS-CoV-2 infection. As to this clonotype: Its specificity is unknown.

In TCRdb, the 5' RACE reads were re-called with MiXCR into one record per CDR3 protein. The data hold about 45,000 distinct CDR3 sequences, with 11% observed a single time. Study-wide points: Private and CD4 specificities were missed by VDJdb matching, which favored anti-spike CD8 responses.

The J segment lost 6 bases and the V segment lost 1 base, leaving 7 bases of the junction unmatched. Germline V CDR1 and CDR2: KGHSH, LQKENI. CDR3 size: 17 residues. The chain joins TRBV18 to TRBJ1-6; 9 bases agree with TRBD1. This TCR was sampled from an adult who was a healthcare worker with PCR-confirmed SARS-CoV-2 infection or an uninfected control (not recorded which). Sequencing was performed on whole blood. The CDR3 DNA reads TGTGCCAGCTCACCACTGGGACAGGGAGCGCGTAATTCACCCCTCCACTTT. It translates to CASSPLGQGARNSPLHF.